The T cell receptor (beta chain) described here comes from a study of blood T cell repertoires in COVID-19. Sequencing was performed with immunoSEQ multiplex PCR; in TCRdb, only in-frame clones are kept and a portion is missing. Of some 150,000 clones in the sample, 80% to 90% were seen once. The CDR3 spans 14 residues. CDR1 is SGHNT, CDR2 YYREEE, per germline (reference sequence). With 3 bases removed from V and 2 bases from J, the gap between germline ends came to 11 bases. The V call is TRBV5-4, the J call TRBJ1-2; D gene unclear. This sequence was found in a man between 65 and 85 years old with acute or convalescent COVID-19. Material for sequencing was peripheral blood. CDR3 coding DNA: TGTGCCAGCAGCTACTCCGGGAAAAACTATGGCTACACCTTC. Its translation is CASSYSGKNYGYTF.